Listed here are 14 T cell receptor beta chains from one sample, sequenced in a study of cytomegalovirus exposure and HLA in healthy donors. In the PCR, 60 Vbeta and 13 Jbeta primers were used. TCRdb keeps only in-frame clones here, not all; method: immunoSEQ multiplex PCR. This table has about 94,000 clones, roughly 79% appearing once. Sequencing was performed on PBMCs. These receptors were collected from a male donor in good health and CMV-seronegative.

The genes are TRBV28 and TRBJ2-3, with 10 bases matching TRBD1. The CDR3 consists of 16 residues. The V gene's germline CDR1 is MDHEN and CDR2 SYDVKM. Trimming at V came to 5 bases and at J to 3 bases, leaving 8 bases not matched to a gene. The CDR3 here is CASSLPTGGRTDTQYF. CDR3 nucleotide sequence: TGTGCCAGCAGTCTCCCGACAGGGGGCCGGACAGATACGCAGTATTTT.

This clone has a handful of counts. The V gene is TRBV19, the J gene TRBJ1-1, with 7 positions matching TRBD1. V was clipped by 9 bases and J by 1 base; unmatched bases: 2. In germline, CDR1 is LNHDA, CDR2 SQIVND (reference sequence). The CDR3 is 12 amino acids. CDR3 residues: CASGTANTEAFF. CDR3 nucleotides: TGTGCCAGCGGGACAGCGAACACTGAAGCTTTCTTT.

This chain connects TRBV28 to TRBJ1-2; D gene unclear. The CDR3 contains 14 residues. V lost 5 bases and J 5 bases, leaving 15 bases between the germline ends. From germline, CDR1 is MDHEN and CDR2 SYDVKM. DNA of the CDR3: TGTGCCAGCAGTATACAGACCGGAGGGTATGGCTACACCTTC. Its protein is CASSIQTGGYGYTF.

This chain joins TRBV15 and TRBJ2-2, with D maybe TRBD2 (5 bases). This CDR3 contains 13 residues. Germline assignment: CDR1 LNHNV and CDR2 YYDKDF (reference sequence). The V gene lost 7 bases and the J gene lost 4 bases, with 10 bases spanning the gap. CDR3 in DNA: TGTGCCACCAAGAGGGCGAGCACCGGGGAGCTGTTTTTT. Its translation is CATKRASTGELFF.

The V gene is TRBV5-4, the J gene TRBJ2-5; 7 nucleotides agree with TRBD1. Germline V CDR1 and CDR2: SGHNT, YYREEE (reference sequence). The V gene end was trimmed by 2 bases and the J gene end by 4 bases; junction bases not matched to a gene: 5. The CDR3 runs to 14 residues. The CDR3 here is CASSLGGEGETQYF. CDR3 DNA: TGTGCCAGCAGCTTAGGGGGCGAGGGAGAGACCCAGTACTTC.

The chain is built from TRBV7-8 and TRBJ2-7; TRBD2 matches 7 bases. The CDR3 sequence is 13 residues long. V shed 3 bases, J shed 6 bases, and the junction held 5 bases outside the gene matches. Germline V gene lookup returns CDR1 SGHVS and CDR2 FQNEAQ. CDR3 DNA sequence: TGTGCCAGCAGCTTTGGGAGGGAGGCCGAGCAGTACTTC. This sequence encodes CASSFGREAEQYF.

This clone was found a few times. The chain recombines TRBV7-2 with TRBJ1-2; 8 bases agree with TRBD1. The CDR3 extends over 14 amino acids. Germline lookup yields CDR1 SGHTA and CDR2 FQGNSA. Trimming cost V 3 bases and J 4 bases; bases outside gene matches: 4. The chain's CDR3 is CASSLDREGYGYTF. The DNA of the CDR3 is TGTGCCAGCAGCTTGGACAGGGAGGGCTATGGCTACACCTTC.

This chain connects TRBV5-5 to TRBJ1-5; D might be TRBD1 (5 bases). The length of the CDR3 is 16 residues. CDR1 SGHKS and CDR2 YYEKEE come from the germline V gene (reference sequence). Trimming took off 4 bases at V and 0 bases at J, with 14 bases between the two ends. The CDR3 protein is CASSTTQGISNQPQHF. Here the CDR3 DNA reads TGTGCCAGCAGCACCACTCAGGGAATTAGCAATCAGCCCCAGCATTTT.

This clone has only a few counts. The chain employs TRBV5-4 and TRBJ2-3; possibly TRBD2 for D (7 bases). This CDR3 has 17 amino acids. Trimming took 0 bases from V and 5 from J, leaving 19 bases between them. The germline gives CDR1 SGHNT, CDR2 YYREEE (reference sequence). For the CDR3, the DNA is TGTGCCAGCAGCTTGGGTCCAGGTACGGGGGGCGAAGATACGCAGTATTTT. The encoded protein is CASSLGPGTGGEDTQYF.

The chain carries TRBV9 and TRBJ2-5; 12 bases line up with TRBD2. The CDR3 extends over 16 amino acids. The V gene end was trimmed by 4 bases and the J gene end by 1 base; junction bases not matched to a gene: 5. Germline V CDR1 and CDR2: SGDLS, YYNGEE. The CDR3 region is CASSKRLAGAQETQYF. In nucleotides, the CDR3 is TGTGCCAGCAGCAAAAGACTAGCGGGGGCCCAAGAGACCCAGTACTTC.

V and J are TRBV28 and TRBJ1-1, with unresolved D. Germline V gene lookup returns CDR1 MDHEN and CDR2 SYDVKM. The CDR3 consists of 11 residues. V lost 2 bases to trimming and J lost 7 bases, with 5 bases between them. DNA for the CDR3: TGTGCCAGCAGTTTAACTTATGAAGCTTTCTTT. It specifies CASSLTYEAFF.

The chain has TRBV27 and TRBJ2-1, with D tentatively TRBD2 (5 bases). V lost 1 base, J lost 2 bases, and 9 bases lay in between. CDR3 length: 15 residues. The V gene's germline CDR1 is MNHEY and CDR2 SMNVEV (reference sequence). The CDR3 here is CASSLWRAPYNEQFF. CDR3 nucleotide sequence: TGTGCCAGCAGTTTATGGCGGGCTCCCTACAATGAGCAGTTCTTC.

The rearrangement links TRBV27 to TRBJ1-5; 10 bases line up with TRBD1. CDR1 is MNHEY, CDR2 SMNVEV, per germline (reference sequence). The J segment lost 6 bases and the V segment lost 5 bases, leaving 7 bases of the junction unmatched. The CDR3 sequence is 15 residues long. The CDR3: CASSADRGLRQPQHF. For the CDR3, the DNA is TGTGCCAGCAGTGCAGACAGGGGGCTACGTCAGCCCCAGCATTTT.

J is TRBJ1-2 and V is TRBV25-1, with D tentatively TRBD1 (5 bases). This CDR3 spans 13 amino acids. V gave up 5 bases and J gave up 5 bases, with 12 bases separating them. Germline lookup yields CDR1 MGHDK and CDR2 SYGVNS. The CDR3 sequence: CASSRGGRYGYTF. The CDR3 nucleotides read TGTGCCAGCAGTAGGGGTGGGAGGTATGGCTACACCTTC.